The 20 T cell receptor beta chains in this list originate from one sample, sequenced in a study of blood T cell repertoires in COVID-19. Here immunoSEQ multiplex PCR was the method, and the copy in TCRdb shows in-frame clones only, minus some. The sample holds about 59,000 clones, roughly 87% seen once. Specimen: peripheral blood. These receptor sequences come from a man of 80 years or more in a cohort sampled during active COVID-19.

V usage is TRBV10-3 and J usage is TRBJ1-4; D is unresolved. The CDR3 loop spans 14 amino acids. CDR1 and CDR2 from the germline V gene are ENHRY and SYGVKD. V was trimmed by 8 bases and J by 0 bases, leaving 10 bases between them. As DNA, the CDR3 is TGTGCCATCCGGCGGGATGCAACTAATGAAAAACTGTTTTTT. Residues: CAIRRDATNEKLFF.

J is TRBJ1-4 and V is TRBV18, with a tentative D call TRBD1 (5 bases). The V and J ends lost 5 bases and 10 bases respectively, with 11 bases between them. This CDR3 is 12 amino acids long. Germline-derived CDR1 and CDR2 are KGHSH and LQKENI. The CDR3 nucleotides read TGTGCCAGCTCAATCGGACAAGGAAAACTGTTTTTT. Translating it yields CASSIGQGKLFF.

CDR3 in amino acids: CASSLASGEDTQYF. The CDR3 DNA is TGCGCCAGCAGCTTGGCTAGCGGGGAAGATACGCAGTATTTT. The gene calls are TRBV5-1 and TRBJ2-3; 9 nucleotides align to TRBD2. The germline gives CDR1 SGHRS, CDR2 YFSETQ. This CDR3 has 14 residues. With V trimmed by 0 bases and J by 5 bases, 1 base remained unmatched.

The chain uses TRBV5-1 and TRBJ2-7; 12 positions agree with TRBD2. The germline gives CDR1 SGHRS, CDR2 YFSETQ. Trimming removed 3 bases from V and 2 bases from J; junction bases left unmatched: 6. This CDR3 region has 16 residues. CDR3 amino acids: CASSSGSSGGAYEQYF. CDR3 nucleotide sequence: TGCGCCAGCAGCTCGGGGTCTAGCGGGGGGGCCTACGAGCAGTACTTC.

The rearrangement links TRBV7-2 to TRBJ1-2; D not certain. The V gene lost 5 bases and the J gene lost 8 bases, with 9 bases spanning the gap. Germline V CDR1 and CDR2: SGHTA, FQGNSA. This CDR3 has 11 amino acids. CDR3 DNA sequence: TGTGCCAGCAGCACAGTGTTCGGCTACACCTTC. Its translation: CASSTVFGYTF.

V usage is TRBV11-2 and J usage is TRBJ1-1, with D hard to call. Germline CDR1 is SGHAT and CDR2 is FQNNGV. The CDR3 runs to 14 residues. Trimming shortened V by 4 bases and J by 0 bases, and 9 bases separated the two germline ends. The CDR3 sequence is CASSSGLLNTEAFF. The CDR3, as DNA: TGTGCCAGCAGCTCTGGCCTGCTGAACACTGAAGCTTTCTTT. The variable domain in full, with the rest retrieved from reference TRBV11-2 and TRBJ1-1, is EAGVAQSPRYKIIEKRQSVAFWCNPISGHATLYWYQQILGQGPKLLIQFQNNGVVDDSQLPKDRFSAERLKGVDSTLKIQPAKLEDSAVYLCASSSGLLNTEAFFGQGTRLTVV.

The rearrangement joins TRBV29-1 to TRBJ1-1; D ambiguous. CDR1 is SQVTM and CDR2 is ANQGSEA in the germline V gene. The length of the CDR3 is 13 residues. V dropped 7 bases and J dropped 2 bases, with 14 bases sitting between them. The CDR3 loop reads CSATGLINTEAFF. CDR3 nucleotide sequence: TGCAGCGCCACCGGACTGATCAACACTGAAGCTTTCTTT.

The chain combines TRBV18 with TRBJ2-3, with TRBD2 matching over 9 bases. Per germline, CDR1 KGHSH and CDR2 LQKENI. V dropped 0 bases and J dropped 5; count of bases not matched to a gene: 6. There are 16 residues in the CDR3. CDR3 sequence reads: CASSPPGLAGRDTQYF. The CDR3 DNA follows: TGTGCCAGCTCACCACCGGGACTAGCAGGGAGAGATACGCAGTATTTT. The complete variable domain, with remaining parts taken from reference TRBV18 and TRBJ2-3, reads NAGVMQNPRHLVRRRGQEARLRCSPMKGHSHVYWYRQLPEEGLKFMVYLQKENIIDESGMPKERFSAEFPKEGPSILRIQQVVRGDSAAYFCASSPPGLAGRDTQYFGPGTRLTVL.

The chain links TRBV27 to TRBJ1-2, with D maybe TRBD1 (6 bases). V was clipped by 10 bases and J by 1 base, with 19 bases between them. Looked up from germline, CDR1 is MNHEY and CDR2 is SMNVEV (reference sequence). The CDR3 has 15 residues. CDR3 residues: CATKVREGVNYGYTF. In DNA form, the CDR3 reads TGTGCCACCAAAGTCAGGGAGGGGGTTAACTATGGCTACACCTTC.

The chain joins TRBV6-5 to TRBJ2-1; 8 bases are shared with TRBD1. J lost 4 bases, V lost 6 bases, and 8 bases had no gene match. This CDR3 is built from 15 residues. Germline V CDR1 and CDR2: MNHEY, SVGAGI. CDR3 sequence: CASRRGQGFYNEQFF. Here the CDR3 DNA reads TGTGCCAGCAGGAGAGGACAGGGATTTTACAATGAGCAGTTCTTC.

CDR3 nucleotide sequence: TGTGCCAGCAGCGTGGGGGGGCCCTACAATGAGCAGTTCTTC. Translating it yields CASSVGGPYNEQFF. The rearrangement links TRBV9 to TRBJ2-1; D might be TRBD2 (7 bases). The CDR3 is 14 amino acids. Germline loops: CDR1 SGDLS, CDR2 YYNGEE. V dropped 2 bases and J dropped 2 bases, with 8 bases sitting between them.

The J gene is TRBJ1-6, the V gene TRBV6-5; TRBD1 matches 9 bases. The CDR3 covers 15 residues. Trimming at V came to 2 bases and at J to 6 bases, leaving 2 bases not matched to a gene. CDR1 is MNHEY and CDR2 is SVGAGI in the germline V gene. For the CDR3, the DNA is TGTGCCAGCAGTTACCTGGGACAGGGTAATTCACCCCTCCACTTT. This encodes CASSYLGQGNSPLHF.

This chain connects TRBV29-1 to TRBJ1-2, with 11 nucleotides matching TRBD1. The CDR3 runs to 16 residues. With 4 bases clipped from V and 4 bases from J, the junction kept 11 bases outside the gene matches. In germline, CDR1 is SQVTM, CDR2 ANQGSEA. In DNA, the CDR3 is TGCAGCGTTGGACCGGGACAGGGGGTTCCAAGCTATGGCTACACCTTC. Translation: CSVGPGQGVPSYGYTF.

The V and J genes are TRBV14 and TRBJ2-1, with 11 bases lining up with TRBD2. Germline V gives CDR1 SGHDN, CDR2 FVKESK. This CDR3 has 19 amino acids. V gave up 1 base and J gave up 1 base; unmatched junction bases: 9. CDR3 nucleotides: TGTGCCAGCAGCCAAGGGGTAGCGGGAGGGACCCTTTCCTACAATGAGCAGTTCTTC. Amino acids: CASSQGVAGGTLSYNEQFF.

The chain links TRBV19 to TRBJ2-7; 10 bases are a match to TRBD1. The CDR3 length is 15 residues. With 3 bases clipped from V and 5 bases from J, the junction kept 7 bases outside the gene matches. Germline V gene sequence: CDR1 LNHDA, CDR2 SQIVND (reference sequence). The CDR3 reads CASSISGQGINEQYF. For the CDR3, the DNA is TGTGCCAGTAGTATTTCGGGACAGGGGATCAACGAGCAGTACTTC.

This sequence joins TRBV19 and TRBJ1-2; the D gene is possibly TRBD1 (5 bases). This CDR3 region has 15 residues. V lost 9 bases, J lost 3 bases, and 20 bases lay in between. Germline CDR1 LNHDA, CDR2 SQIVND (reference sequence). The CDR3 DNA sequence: TGTGCCAGAGGAAAATCCAAGGGGTACTACTATGGCTACACCTTC. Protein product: CARGKSKGYYYGYTF. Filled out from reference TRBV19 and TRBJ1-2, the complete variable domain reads DGGITQSPKYLFRKEGQNVTLSCEQNLNHDAMYWYRQDPGQGLRLIYYSQIVNDFQKGDIAEGYSVSREKKESFPLTVTSAQKNPTAFYLCARGKSKGYYYGYTFGSGTRLTVV.

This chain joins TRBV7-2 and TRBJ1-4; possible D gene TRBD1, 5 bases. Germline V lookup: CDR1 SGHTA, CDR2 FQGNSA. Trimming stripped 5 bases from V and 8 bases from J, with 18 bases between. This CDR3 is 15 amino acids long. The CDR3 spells CASSQAGVASEKLFF. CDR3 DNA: TGTGCCAGCAGCCAAGCGGGGGTGGCGAGCGAAAAACTGTTTTTT.

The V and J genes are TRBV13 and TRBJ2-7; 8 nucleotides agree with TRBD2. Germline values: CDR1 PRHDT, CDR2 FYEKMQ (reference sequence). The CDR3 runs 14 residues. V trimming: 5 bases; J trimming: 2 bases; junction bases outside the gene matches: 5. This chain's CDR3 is CASSPGRDPYEQYF. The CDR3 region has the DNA TGTGCCAGCAGCCCCGGGAGGGACCCCTACGAGCAGTACTTC.

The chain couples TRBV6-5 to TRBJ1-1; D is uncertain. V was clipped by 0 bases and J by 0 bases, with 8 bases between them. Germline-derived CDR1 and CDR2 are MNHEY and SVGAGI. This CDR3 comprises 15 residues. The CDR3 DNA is TGTGCCAGCAGTTACTCGAGGGTAATGAACACTGAAGCTTTCTTT. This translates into CASSYSRVMNTEAFF.

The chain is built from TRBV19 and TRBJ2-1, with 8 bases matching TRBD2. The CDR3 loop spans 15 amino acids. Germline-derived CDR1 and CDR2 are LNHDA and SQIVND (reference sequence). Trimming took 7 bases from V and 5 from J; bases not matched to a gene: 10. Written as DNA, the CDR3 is TGTGCCAGTAAATCTTGGCTAGCGGGCCACAATGAGCAGTTCTTC. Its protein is CASKSWLAGHNEQFF.